Included here is one TCR beta chain sequence, with context. This clone appeared a single time. Which antigen it targets is not known. No base qualities exist here, and no much larger clone lies one base off it. The data originate from a study of OX40 agonist ivuxolimab in advanced cancers. Background on the whole study: Ivuxolimab, which targeted the costimulatory receptor OX40 (CD134), was an agonistic, fully human IgG2 monoclonal antibody. Prior anti-PD-1, anti-PD-L1 or anti-CTLA-4 therapy was permitted, and about 40% of dose-escalation patients had received checkpoint inhibitors. In the dose-escalation cohort, 82.7% of patients were male, and the mean age was roughly 60 years, with a range of about 23 to 85. Intravenous ivuxolimab was administered to patients every 2 weeks at six dose levels: 0.01, 0.1, 0.3, 1.5, 3 and 10 mg/kg. Partial responses were achieved by three dose-escalation patients, of whom one had hepatocellular carcinoma and two had cutaneous melanoma. The point of sequencing TCRbeta in the periphery was to test whether ivuxolimab changed TCR sequence diversity and drove clonal T-cell expansion. The paper reports the monotherapy dose-escalation portion (N of about 51 patients) of the phase I ivuxolimab trial. Of the roughly 54 dose-escalation patients, hepatocellular carcinoma was present in 19, melanoma in some 15, renal cell carcinoma in 9 and head and neck cancer in 9. General conclusions and limits of the study: The antigen specificity of the clonally expanded peripheral T cells was not determined. Clonal expansion of both CD4+ and CD8+ blood T cells was observed from baseline to week 6 at doses 0.1 to 3.0 mg/kg. In the 0.1-3.0 mg/kg groups, partial responders were among the patients with the lowest normalized peripheral clonal expansion, particularly in CD8+ T cells. Low levels of normalized T-cell clonal expansion were also shown by some nonresponding patients. After ivuxolimab, expanded clones were on average more numerous among CD8+ T cells than among CD4+ T cells.

Patients with a history of autoimmune disease or receiving systemic immunosuppression were excluded from the trial. Peripheral blood for TCR sequencing was drawn from every dose cohort at baseline, at cycle 4 day 1 and at cycle 7 day 1. The samples were drawn from a first-in-human, open-label, multicenter phase I dose-escalation trial of ivuxolimab. Adults with locally advanced or metastatic melanoma, renal cell carcinoma, hepatocellular carcinoma or head and neck squamous cell carcinoma were enrolled in the trial. CD4+ and CD8+ T cells were sorted separately from peripheral blood before TCR sequencing. From the cysteine through the phenylalanine, the CDR3 covers 10 amino acids. The CDR3 DNA has 30 bases and is translated from base 1. Per the germline V gene, MDHEN is the CDR1 and SYDVKM is the CDR2. Relative to germline, V is 6 bases shorter and J is 12 bases shorter, with 9 bases between their ends.

To sequence the TCRbeta CDR3 region, genomic DNA was isolated from the sorted cells. TCRbeta CDR3 regions were sequenced using the immunoSEQ Assay. In its TCRdb copy, this immuneACCESS table keeps in-frame sequences only and misses some clones. Where compared with another copy, unresolved V genes explain less than half of these, and the others have no known cause. Within this sample are about 14,000 clones, with 82% of them counted one time only. The leading ten clones occupy around 44% of the sample. The specimen was CD4+ or CD8+ T cells sorted from blood, collected in a trial of the OX40 agonist ivuxolimab. This sequence originates from an adult with an advanced solid tumor such as melanoma, head and neck, liver or kidney cancer. The chain is encoded by TRBV28 joined to TRBJ2-1, with the D gene call left open. The base sequence is TGTGCCAGCAGCTCTATCATGCAGTTCTTC. Translated, this gives CASSSIMQFF. The CDR3 plus the reference TRBV28 and TRBJ2-1 genes for the other parts give the full variable domain: DVKVTQSSRYLVKRTGEKVFLECVQDMDHENMFWYRQDPGLGLRLIYFSYDVKMKEKGDIPEGYSVSREKKERFSLILESASTNQTSMYLCASSSIMQFFGPGTRLTVL.